The sequence of this TCR beta chain was determined in a study of T cell changes during pregnancy in multiple sclerosis (dated by TCRdb to the late 2010s). Concerning the study at large: Changes in the T cell repertoire over the course of pregnancy were examined in this study in women with multiple sclerosis.

The receptor library was made with the immunoSEQ multiplex PCR assay. TCRdb provides this immuneACCESS table in a form limited to in-frame rearrangements. Some clones are lacking; in checked studies, under half of them reflect an unresolved V gene, and why the rest are absent is not known. For this sample there are tens of thousands of clones; about 92% appear just once. Of the sample, 0.15% to 0.2% falls within the top ten clones. From V the trimming removes 0 bases and from J it removes 4 bases, while the gene matches leave 2 bases of the junction unaccounted for. CDR1 and CDR2 (SGHRS, YFSETQ) derive from the germline V gene. The CDR3 spans 14 residues, from the cysteine through the phenylalanine. Only the CDR3 DNA stays, 42 bases, in frame from base 1. Notes on this clone: The antigen it binds to is not known. Base qualities are not at hand, and no much larger clone is one base apart.

The TCR originated in a female donor with multiple sclerosis, enrolled in a pregnancy study. The specimen comprised CD4+ T cells from peripheral blood mononuclear cells, sampled in the second trimester of pregnancy. The chain was built from TRBV5-1 and TRBJ2-7; 9 central nucleotides agree with TRBD1. The DNA is as follows: TGCGCCAGCAGCTTGGGACAGGGGGGGTACGAGCAGTACTTC. Translation gives CASSLGQGGYEQYF.